The 6 T cell receptor beta chains below all came from one sample that was sequenced in a study of cytomegalovirus exposure and HLA in healthy donors. Use of 60 Vbeta and 13 Jbeta primers characterized the PCR. Clones were read by immunoSEQ multiplex PCR, and TCRdb kept only the in-frame ones, dropping some. The sample carries 150,000 to 200,000 clones, 70% to 80% recorded once. Sequencing was performed on PBMCs. The receptors here all came from a woman between 25 and 40 years old in good health and CMV-seropositive.

The chain employs TRBV28 and TRBJ2-7; TRBD2 aligns across 7 bases. V lost 7 bases, J lost 4 bases, and 10 bases stayed unmatched. Germline CDR1 reads MDHEN; CDR2 reads SYDVKM. The CDR3 is 14 residues long. The CDR3 nucleotides are TGTGCCAGCATTCCGGGCGGGAGCCCTTACGAGCAGTACTTC. As protein: CASIPGGSPYEQYF. Looking up the rest from reference TRBV28 and TRBJ2-7 gives the full variable domain: DVKVTQSSRYLVKRTGEKVFLECVQDMDHENMFWYRQDPGLGLRLIYFSYDVKMKEKGDIPEGYSVSREKKERFSLILESASTNQTSMYLCASIPGGSPYEQYFGPGTRLTVT.

The chain has TRBV27 and TRBJ2-7; possibly TRBD1 for D (6 bases). The CDR3 has 14 residues. Between the trimmed V and J ends, which lost 6 bases and 1 base, there was a span of 13 bases. Germline values: CDR1 MNHEY, CDR2 SMNVEV (reference sequence). The CDR3 nucleotides are TGTGCCAGCAGGGGCAGGGGCCTTTCCTACGAGCAGTACTTC. It codes for CASRGRGLSYEQYF.

J is TRBJ2-7 and V is TRBV4-3; 11 nucleotides match TRBD2. The germline V gene has CDR1 LGHNA and CDR2 YSLEER. J was trimmed by 6 bases and V by 2 bases; bases with no gene match: 9. The CDR3 is 16 residues long. CDR3 in DNA: TGCGCCAGCAGCCAAAACCCGGGACTAGCGGAGGGCGAGCAGTACTTC. This encodes CASSQNPGLAEGEQYF.

This chain joins TRBV18 and TRBJ1-2; D not certain. Trimming took 5 bases from V and 8 from J, leaving 18 bases between them. Germline V lookup: CDR1 KGHSH, CDR2 LQKENI. The CDR3 contains 14 residues. This chain's CDR3 is CASSGPGPREGYTF. In nucleotides, the CDR3 is TGTGCCAGCTCAGGCCCGGGCCCACGGGAGGGCTACACCTTC.

The chain recombines TRBV6-5 with TRBJ2-5, with TRBD1 matching over 9 bases. TRBJ2-7 explains the end of the DNA better; the J call may be wrong. The CDR3 length is 15 residues. Per the germline V gene, CDR1 is MNHEY and CDR2 is SVGAGI. The CDR3 DNA is TGTGCCAGCAGTTACCGGGACAGGGACTCCTACGAGCAGTACTTC. It codes for CASSYRDRDSYEQYF.

The V and J genes are TRBV19 and TRBJ1-5; 7 bases match TRBD1. CDR1 and CDR2 from the germline V gene are LNHDA and SQIVND (reference sequence). The CDR3 runs to 14 residues. V lost 7 bases, J lost 8 bases, and 11 bases stayed unmatched. CDR3 sequence reads: CASNRQGAIEPQHF. The CDR3 DNA sequence: TGTGCCAGTAACCGACAGGGAGCGATTGAGCCCCAGCATTTT.